This TCR beta chain was obtained from a study of T cells after yellow fever vaccination. In this sample, this clonotype turned up a few times. As yet, its antigen is unknown. TCRdb re-called the 5' RACE reads with MiXCR, one entry per CDR3 protein. The table records 400,000 or so distinct CDR3 sequences, under 20% of them present only once. Whole-study findings and limits: It was a small share of clonotypes that appeared in both CD4 and CD8 compartments. Post-booster reappearance was seen for most primary-vaccination clones (roughly 96% CD4, around 91% CD8).

Deletions cut 1 base from V and 5 bases from J, with 14 bases between. Per germline, CDR1 SGHAT and CDR2 FQNNGV. The CDR3 is 15 amino acids. This sequence originates from a man younger than 30 who received the YFV17D yellow fever vaccine. The J gene is TRBJ1-1, the V gene TRBV11-2; tentatively, D is TRBD1 (6 bases). The starting material was PBMCs, obtained before the yellow fever booster vaccination. CDR3 region: CASSLVMGARTEAFF. Written as DNA, the CDR3 is TGTGCCAGCAGCTTAGTTATGGGGGCGCGAACTGAAGCTTTCTTT.